Shown below are 2 T cell receptor beta chains from a single sample sequenced in a study of post-analysis software for immune sequencing data. No antigens are known for them. Unique molecular identifiers tagged the TCR beta cDNA libraries. TCRdb fed the PCR reads into MiXCR, producing one record per CDR3 protein. The repertoire consists of about 460,000 distinct CDR3 sequences, with roughly 45% occurring once and the leading ten covering about 12%. Findings and caveats of the study: Five or six TRBV segments were significantly more frequent in patients than in controls. TRBV5-6, TRBV5-1 and TRBV20-1 were among these segments.

The sample was blood. These receptors all stem from a girl under 18 with multiple sclerosis.

This chain uses TRBV5-6 with TRBJ1-1, with D possibly being TRBD1 (5 bases). The ends were cut back, 4 bases at V and 3 bases at J, with 19 bases in the middle. In germline, CDR1 is SGHDT, CDR2 YYEEEE. CDR3 size: 16 residues. The DNA for the CDR3 is TGTGCCAGCAGCCTACGACACGGGGCGGGGGACACTGAAGCTTTCTTT. It encodes CASSLRHGAGDTEAFF.

This clonotype was observed a few times. The gene calls are TRBV20-1 and TRBJ2-3, with 12 nucleotides matching TRBD2. V was clipped by 3 bases and J by 5 bases; unmatched bases: 6. Germline V gives CDR1 DFQATT, CDR2 SNEGSKA (reference sequence). This CDR3 spans 15 amino acids. DNA of the CDR3: TGCAGTGCTAGGCGACTAGCGGGAGTACGAGATACGCAGTATTTT. Its protein product is CSARRLAGVRDTQYF.